This T cell receptor beta chain stems from a study of shared clonotypes between healthy human individuals. Measured with immunoSEQ multiplex PCR; TCRdb has only the in-frame clones, and not every one. The sample shows about 2 million clones, 85% to 95% of them seen only once. Naivety among CD8 cells was defined by CD45RO negativity and positive CCR7 selection, thereby excluding terminally differentiated effector memory CD45RA+ cells. This sequence originates from a young man in good health. Sequencing was performed on naive CD8+ T cells sorted from blood.

As DNA, the CDR3 is TGTGCCAGCAGTTTATCTTCCGGCGACCGCGGTCAGCCCCAGCATTTT. Protein: CASSLSSGDRGQPQHF. The chain joins TRBV27 to TRBJ1-5; D gene ambiguous. The germline CDR1 and CDR2 sequences are MNHEY and SMNVEV (reference sequence). V lost 0 bases and J lost 6, with 15 bases in between. CDR3 length equals 16 residues.